These 7 T cell receptor beta chains share one sample of origin, sequenced in a study of T-cell memory formation after mild COVID-19. TCRdb analysed the 5' RACE reads with MiXCR anew, one entry per CDR3 protein. The table lists fewer than 350,000 distinct CDR3 sequences, roughly 15% of them singletons, with around 24% in the top ten. Sample: PBMCs or a T cell subset sorted from them (not recorded which). These receptors all stem from a man between 18 and 29 years old who had mild COVID-19 (a few samples of this study predate the infection). Cell type and time point are not known.

The V gene is TRBV11-1, the J gene TRBJ2-5; 7 bases map to TRBD1. The CDR3 totals 14 residues. Trimming took 4 bases from V and 0 from J; bases not matched to a gene: 2. The germline CDR1 and CDR2 sequences are SGHAT and FQDESV (reference sequence). The CDR3 DNA follows: TGTGCCAGCAGCTGGGGACAGCACCAAGAGACCCAGTACTTC. Translation gives CASSWGQHQETQYF.

The table lists this clonotype with a few counts. V is TRBV2 and J is TRBJ2-3; no clear D gene. This CDR3 contains 13 residues. The germline CDR1 and CDR2 sequences are SNHLY and FYNNEI. V lost 1 base and J lost 2, with 4 bases in between. The CDR3 here is CASSEGVTDTQYF. In nucleotides, the CDR3 is TGTGCCAGCAGTGAAGGGGTCACAGATACGCAGTATTTT.

The sample holds a few counts of this clonotype. The rearrangement uses TRBV10-3 and TRBJ2-1; D call uncertain. V lost 8 bases, J lost 3 bases, and 8 bases lay in between. From germline, CDR1 is ENHRY and CDR2 SYGVKD. The CDR3 is 12 amino acids. The CDR3 loop reads CAISADYNEQFF. The CDR3, as DNA: TGTGCCATCTCGGCTGACTACAATGAGCAGTTCTTC.

This chain links TRBV6-5 with TRBJ2-7; 15 nucleotides align to TRBD2. Trimming removed 4 bases from V and 6 bases from J; junction bases left unmatched: 4. In germline, CDR1 is MNHEY, CDR2 SVGAGI. This CDR3 region has 15 residues. The CDR3 sequence: CASSLGLAGGIEQYF. In nucleotides, the CDR3 is TGTGCCAGCAGTTTGGGACTAGCGGGGGGAATCGAGCAGTACTTC.

The V call is TRBV24-1, the J call TRBJ2-2; either TRBD1 or TRBD2 may supply D (5 bases each). Germline lookup yields CDR1 KGHDR and CDR2 SFDVKD. The CDR3 totals 14 residues. Deletions cut 8 bases from V and 1 base from J, with 10 bases between. CDR3 in DNA: TGTGCCACCACGGGACCCGGGAACACCGGGGAGCTGTTTTTT. This gives the protein CATTGPGNTGELFF.

The CDR3 DNA follows: TGTGCCAGCAAGGACAGGTACACCTCCTACGAGCAGTACTTC. It is translated as CASKDRYTSYEQYF. The J gene is TRBJ2-7, the V gene TRBV2, with 7 bases that match TRBD1. V was pared by 7 bases and J by 0 bases, with 6 bases of the junction left unmatched. In germline, CDR1 is SNHLY, CDR2 FYNNEI. This CDR3 has 14 amino acids. The full variable domain, in which reference TRBV2 and TRBJ2-7 provide the parts outside the CDR3, is EPEVTQTPSHQVTQMGQEVILRCVPISNHLYFYWYRQILGQKVEFLVSFYNNEISEKSEIFDDQFSVERPDGSNFTLKIRSTKLEDSAMYFCASKDRYTSYEQYFGPGTRLTVT.

The chain employs TRBV6-5 and TRBJ1-4; 8 bases line up with TRBD1. The CDR3 is made up of 13 amino acids. V lost 6 bases, J lost 11 bases, and 8 bases stayed unmatched. Per germline, CDR1 MNHEY and CDR2 SVGAGI. The CDR3 nucleotides read TGTGCCAGCAGCCGCTCAGGGGGCCCCAAACTGTTTTTT. This encodes CASSRSGGPKLFF.